What follows is one TCR beta chain and its context. The antigen is not known. A junction boundary mismatches the germline segment, possibly from a read error. The sample comes from a study of T-cell memory formation after mild COVID-19. General study points: For second-wave clones that peaked at day 37, SARS-CoV-2 specificity went unverified. Clones which contracted sat mainly in CM and EM if CD4+, and in EMRA if CD8+. There were some responding clones in pre-infection memory, which suggested that cross-reactive memory had joined.

UMIs and sample barcodes were carried by the TCR alpha and TCR beta cDNA libraries that 5'RACE produced using constant-segment primers. TCRdb reprocessed the 5' RACE reads via MiXCR and lists one record per CDR3 protein. The sample gives approximately 350,000 distinct CDR3 sequences, 10% to 15% of which show up once; about a fifth is in the top ten. The sequence was collected from a man younger than 30 who had mild COVID-19 (a few samples of this study predate the infection). Cell type and time point are not known. The sequencing sample was made of PBMCs or a T cell subset sorted from them (not recorded which).

CDR3 sequence: CASSQVRGGNQTQHF. CDR3 nucleotide sequence: TGCGCCAGCAGCCAAGTTAGGGGTGGTAATCAGACCCAGCATTTT. The rearrangement links TRBV4-1 to TRBJ1-5; possible D gene TRBD1, 5 bases. The germline CDR1 and CDR2 sequences are MGHRA and YSYEKL. CDR3 size: 15 residues.